This T cell receptor beta chain was observed in a study of T-cell reconstitution after alpha-beta-depleted transplantation in children. General study points: Some patients owed their high day-60 TCRbeta diversity to surviving recipient T cells and thymic progenitors.

The germline V gene encodes CDR1 SGHRS and CDR2 YFSETQ. The CDR3 is 14 residues long. The V and J ends lost 0 bases and 2 bases respectively, with 7 bases between them. This clonotype appeared many times. The antigen is not known. During its preparation, the TCRbeta library received unique molecular identifiers. TCRdb called the PCR reads again in MiXCR, with one record for every CDR3 protein. The sample includes 550,000 to 800,000 distinct CDR3 sequences, roughly 13% of them seen just once. The sample here was PBMCs, taken before TCRalphabeta/CD19-depleted stem cell transplant. The chain recombines TRBV5-1 with TRBJ2-3, with D unresolved. The TCR was taken from a girl aged 2-9 years with congenital amegakaryocytic thrombocytopenia, due to receive a stem cell transplant. In nucleotides, the CDR3 is TGCGCCAGCAGCTTGGTGGATAACACAGATACGCAGTATTTT. It translates to CASSLVDNTDTQYF.